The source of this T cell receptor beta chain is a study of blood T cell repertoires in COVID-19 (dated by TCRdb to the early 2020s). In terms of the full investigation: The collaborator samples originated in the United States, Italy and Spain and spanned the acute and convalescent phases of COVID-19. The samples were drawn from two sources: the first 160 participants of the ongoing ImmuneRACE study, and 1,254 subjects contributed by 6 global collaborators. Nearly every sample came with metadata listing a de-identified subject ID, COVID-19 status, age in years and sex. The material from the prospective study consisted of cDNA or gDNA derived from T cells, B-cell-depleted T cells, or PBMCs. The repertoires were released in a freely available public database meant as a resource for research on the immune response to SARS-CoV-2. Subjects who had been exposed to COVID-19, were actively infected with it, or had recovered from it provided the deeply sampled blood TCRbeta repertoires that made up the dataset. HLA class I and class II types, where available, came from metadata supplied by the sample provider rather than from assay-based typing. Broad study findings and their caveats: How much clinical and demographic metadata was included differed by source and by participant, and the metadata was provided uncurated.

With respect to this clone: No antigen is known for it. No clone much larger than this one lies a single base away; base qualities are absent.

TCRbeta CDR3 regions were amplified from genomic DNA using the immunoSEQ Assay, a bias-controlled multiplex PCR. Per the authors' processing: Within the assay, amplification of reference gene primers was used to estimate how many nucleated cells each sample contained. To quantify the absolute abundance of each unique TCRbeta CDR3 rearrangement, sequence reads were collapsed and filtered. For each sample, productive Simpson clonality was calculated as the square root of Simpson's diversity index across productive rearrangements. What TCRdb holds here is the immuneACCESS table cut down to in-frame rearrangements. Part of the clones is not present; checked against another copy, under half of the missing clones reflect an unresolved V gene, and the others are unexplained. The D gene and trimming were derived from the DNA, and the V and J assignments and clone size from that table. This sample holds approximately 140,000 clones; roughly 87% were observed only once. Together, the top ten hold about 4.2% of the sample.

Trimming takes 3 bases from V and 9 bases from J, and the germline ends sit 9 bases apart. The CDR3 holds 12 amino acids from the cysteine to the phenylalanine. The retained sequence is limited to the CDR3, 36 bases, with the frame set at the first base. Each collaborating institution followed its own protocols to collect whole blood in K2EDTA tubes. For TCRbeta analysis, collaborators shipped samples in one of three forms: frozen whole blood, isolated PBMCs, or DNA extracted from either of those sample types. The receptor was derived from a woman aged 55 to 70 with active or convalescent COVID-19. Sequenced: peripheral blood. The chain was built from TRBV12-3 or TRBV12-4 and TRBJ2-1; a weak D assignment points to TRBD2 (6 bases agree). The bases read TGTGCCAGCAGTTTTGACGGGGGTGAGCAGTTCTTC. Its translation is CASSFDGGEQFF.